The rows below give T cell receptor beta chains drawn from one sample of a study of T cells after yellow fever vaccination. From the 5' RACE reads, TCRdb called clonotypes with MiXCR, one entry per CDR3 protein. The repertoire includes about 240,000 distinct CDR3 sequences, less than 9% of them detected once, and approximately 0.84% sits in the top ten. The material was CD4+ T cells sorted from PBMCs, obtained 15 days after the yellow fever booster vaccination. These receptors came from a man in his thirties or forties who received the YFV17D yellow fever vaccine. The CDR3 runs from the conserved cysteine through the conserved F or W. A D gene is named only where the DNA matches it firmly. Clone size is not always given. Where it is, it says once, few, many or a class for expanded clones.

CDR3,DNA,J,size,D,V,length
CSVRGSTYEQYF,TGCAGTGTTAGGGGCTCAACCTACGAGCAGTACTTC,TRBJ2-7,few,.,TRBV20-1,12
CASSQGTGRQPQHF,TGTGCCAGCAGCCAAGGGACAGGGCGACAGCCCCAGCATTTT,TRBJ1-5,few,TRBD1,TRBV3-1,14
CASSRGGRNEQFF,TGTGCCAGCAGCCGGGGGGGTAGGAATGAGCAGTTCTTC,TRBJ2-1,few,TRBD2,TRBV7-2,13
CASSSEDEQYF,TGTGCCAGCAGCTCCGAAGACGAGCAGTACTTC,TRBJ2-7,many,.,TRBV7-9,11
CASSVRRGETQYF,TGTGCCAGCAGTGTTAGAAGGGGGGAGACCCAGTACTTC,TRBJ2-5,.,.,TRBV12-3/TRBV12-4,13
CASRPGQGNYEQYF,TGTGCCAGTAGACCGGGACAGGGAAACTACGAGCAGTACTTC,TRBJ2-7,few,TRBD1,TRBV19,14
CASSFSFYEQYF,TGTGCCAGCAGCTTTTCCTTTTACGAGCAGTACTTC,TRBJ2-7,many,.,TRBV7-2,12
CSARDRWGPRENIQYF,TGCAGTGCTAGAGATAGGTGGGGGCCCCGGGAGAACATTCAGTACTTC,TRBJ2-4,many,.,TRBV20-1,16
CASSLVLMAGTGELFF,TGTGCCAGCAGCTTAGTGCTAATGGCGGGCACCGGGGAGCTGTTTTTT,TRBJ2-2,.,.,TRBV7-2,16
CASSLGQGSWETQYF,TGTGCCAGCAGCTTGGGACAGGGGAGTTGGGAGACCCAGTACTTC,TRBJ2-5,.,TRBD1,TRBV11-2,15
CASSLAPRDTQYF,TGTGCCAGCAGCTTAGCGCCTCGCGATACGCAGTATTTT,TRBJ2-3,many,.,TRBV7-2,13
CASSTTSGRFYEQYF,TGTGCCAGCAGCACAACTAGCGGGAGATTCTACGAGCAGTACTTC,TRBJ2-7,many,TRBD2,TRBV12-3/TRBV12-4,15
CASSRTSNNEQFF,TGTGCCAGCAGCCGGACTAGCAACAATGAGCAGTTCTTC,TRBJ2-1,many,TRBD2,TRBV14,13
CASSPDRLYGYTF,TGTGCCAGCAGTCCCGACAGGCTCTATGGCTACACCTTC,TRBJ1-2,.,.,TRBV12-3/TRBV12-4,13
CASSFQYSGANVLTF,TGTGCCAGCAGCTTCCAGTACTCTGGGGCCAACGTCCTGACTTTC,TRBJ2-6,few,.,TRBV5-8,15
CASSSWTGASSGNTIYF,TGTGCCAGCAGCTCCTGGACAGGGGCCAGCTCTGGAAACACCATATATTTT,TRBJ1-3,few,TRBD1,TRBV7-8,17
CASSLLGLSYNEQFF,TGTGCCAGCAGCTTATTGGGACTGAGCTACAATGAGCAGTTCTTC,TRBJ2-1,many,.,TRBV7-2,15
CATSRYPGQGNTGELFF,TGTGCCACCAGCAGATACCCGGGACAGGGGAACACCGGGGAGCTGTTTTTT,TRBJ2-2,few,TRBD1,TRBV15,17
CASSVSTGRQYF,TGTGCCAGCAGCGTATCGACAGGGAGGCAGTACTTC,TRBJ2-7,few,TRBD1,TRBV11-3,12
CASNLGGGRTEAFF,TGTGCCAGCAATCTAGGGGGCGGTCGCACTGAAGCTTTCTTT,TRBJ1-1,few,TRBD1,TRBV6-1,14
CASSLWQGWSGNTIYF,TGTGCCAGCAGCTTGTGGCAGGGGTGGTCTGGAAACACCATATATTTT,TRBJ1-3,.,.,TRBV5-6,16
CASRTGNSPLHF,TGTGCCAGCAGGACAGGGAATTCACCCCTCCACTTT,TRBJ1-6,few,TRBD1,TRBV12-3/TRBV12-4,12
CASSQAGLAGETQYF,TGCGCCAGCAGCCAAGCTGGGCTAGCAGGGGAGACCCAGTACTTC,TRBJ2-5,.,.,TRBV4-3,15
CSVRQGHRNTEAFF,TGCAGCGTAAGACAGGGCCATAGAAACACTGAAGCTTTCTTT,TRBJ1-1,few,TRBD1,TRBV29-1,14
CASSLGQNSPLHF,TGTGCCAGCAGCTTAGGCCAAAATTCACCCCTCCACTTT,TRBJ1-6,.,.,TRBV5-6,13
CVSSQHRDRAETQYF,TGTGTCAGCAGCCAACACCGGGACAGGGCAGAGACCCAGTACTTC,TRBJ2-5,.,TRBD1,TRBV7-3,15
CSVQPGQAYEQYF,TGCAGCGTTCAACCGGGACAGGCCTACGAGCAGTACTTC,TRBJ2-7,.,TRBD1,TRBV29-1,13
CSAVGSSGANVLTF,TGCAGTGCCGTCGGTTCCTCTGGGGCCAACGTCCTGACTTTC,TRBJ2-6,many,.,TRBV20-1,14
CASSLRLEIEQFF,TGTGCCAGCAGTTTGCGGCTAGAAATTGAGCAGTTCTTC,TRBJ2-1,few,.,TRBV12-3/TRBV12-4,13
CASSRGTVMEAFF,TGTGCCAGCAGTCGTGGGACAGTAATGGAAGCTTTCTTT,TRBJ1-1,few,TRBD1,TRBV6-2/TRBV6-3,13
CASSLESSKANTGELFF,TGTGCCAGCAGCTTAGAGAGCTCTAAGGCGAACACCGGGGAGCTGTTTTTT,TRBJ2-2,few,.,TRBV11-2,17
CASSPNDSETF,TGTGCCAGCAGCCCCAACGACAGTGAAACCTTC,TRBJ1-2,.,.,TRBV7-9,11
CASSYKGPGETQYF,TGTGCCAGCAGCTACAAAGGGCCCGGAGAGACCCAGTACTTC,TRBJ2-5,.,.,TRBV7-3,14
CSGILTGGASDTQYF,TGCAGCGGTATTTTGACAGGGGGCGCGTCAGATACGCAGTATTTT,TRBJ2-3,few,TRBD1,TRBV29-1,15
CASSRSLLPYEQYF,TGTGCCAGCAGCCGCTCCTTGCTCCCCTACGAGCAGTACTTC,TRBJ2-7,many,.,TRBV27,14
CASNRVRGNQPQHF,TGTGCCAGCAATAGGGTCCGTGGCAATCAGCCCCAGCATTTT,TRBJ1-5,few,.,TRBV6-1,14
CAISPSPGGRGNEQFF,TGTGCCATCAGTCCTTCCCCCGGCGGGAGAGGAAATGAGCAGTTCTTC,TRBJ2-1,few,TRBD2,TRBV10-3,16
CSARDMGFKYGYTF,TGCAGTGCTAGAGATATGGGGTTCAAGTATGGCTACACCTTC,TRBJ1-2,few,.,TRBV20-1,14
CASSQAGVALETQYF,TGTGCCAGCAGCCAAGCGGGGGTGGCACTTGAGACCCAGTACTTC,TRBJ2-5,.,.,TRBV3-1,15
CASSDPRRWGYNEQFF,TGCGCCAGCAGTGACCCTCGGCGGTGGGGTTACAATGAGCAGTTCTTC,TRBJ2-1,.,.,TRBV10-1,16